This entry features one T cell receptor beta chain sequence. The source of the sample is a study of PD-1 blockade in classical Hodgkin lymphoma. Measured with immunoSEQ multiplex PCR; TCRdb has only the in-frame clones, and not every one. This table holds more than 90,000 clones, around 80% found once. Time point given: cycle 4 day 1 (C4D1), after 6 weeks of nivolumab. Relapses following autologous stem cell transplantation were seen in all patients, with brentuximab vedotin exposure varying. Germline loops: CDR1 MDHEN, CDR2 SYDVKM. With 6 bases removed from V and 2 bases from J, the gap between germline ends came to 12 bases. The CDR3 runs to 14 residues.

Material: peripheral blood mononuclear cells (PBMCs), obtained before the fourth cycle of nivolumab. This chain links TRBV28 with TRBJ2-3, with D perhaps matching TRBD1 (6 bases). The TCR was taken from a human donor with classical Hodgkin lymphoma. The CDR3 sequence is CASSRWDNTDTQYF. The CDR3 DNA sequence: TGTGCCAGCAGCCGTTGGGACAACACAGATACGCAGTATTTT. Filled out from reference TRBV28 and TRBJ2-3, the complete variable domain reads DVKVTQSSRYLVKRTGEKVFLECVQDMDHENMFWYRQDPGLGLRLIYFSYDVKMKEKGDIPEGYSVSREKKERFSLILESASTNQTSMYLCASSRWDNTDTQYFGPGTRLTVL.